This T cell receptor beta chain derives from a study of cytomegalovirus exposure and HLA in healthy donors. The study, taken as a whole, reports: Listed as cytomegalovirus-associated were more than 150 TCR beta chains. The authors reported that TCR beta sequences could predict HLA-A and HLA-B alleles. These predictions were accurate for most subjects in the first cohort. Later work showed greater clonal expansion in HLA-associated TCR beta chains than in equally common others. Available immune exposure information was restricted to CMV serostatus only.

The PCR had 60 Vbeta and 13 Jbeta primers. TCRdb keeps only in-frame clones here, not all; method: immunoSEQ multiplex PCR. This sample has roughly 150,000 clones; over 60% occur once, and the top ten carry around 2%. The CDR3 length is 16 residues. V lost 0 bases, J lost 4 bases, and 7 bases stayed unmatched. CDR1 is SGDLS and CDR2 is YYNGEE in the germline V gene. Comments on this clone: The antigen is undetermined.

This TCR came from a woman aged 40 to 50 in good health and CMV-seronegative. The chain has TRBV9 and TRBJ2-5; 9 positions agree with TRBD2. Sequenced sample: PBMCs. This chain's CDR3 is CASSVGTSVKGETQYF. CDR3 DNA: TGTGCCAGCAGCGTAGGGACTAGCGTAAAGGGAGAGACCCAGTACTTC.